The 2 T cell receptor beta chains presented below share a single source sample, sequenced in a study of chemoradiotherapy in HPV16-positive cancers. This table comes from immunoSEQ multiplex PCR, and its TCRdb copy is limited to in-frame clones, with some not included. The sample shows approximately 52,000 clones, about nine tenths of them seen only once. The material sequenced was blood, taken from a patient who underwent chemoradiotherapy. The receptors here all came from a human donor with HPV-associated anogenital cancer.

This sequence joins TRBV27 and TRBJ2-1; TRBD2 matches at 15 bases. From germline, CDR1 is MNHEY and CDR2 SMNVEV (reference sequence). This CDR3 region has 17 residues. V shed 4 bases, J shed 6 bases, and the junction held 7 bases outside the gene matches. Here the CDR3 reads CASSSGLAGGAGNEQFF. CDR3 nucleotides: TGTGCCAGCAGTTCCGGACTAGCGGGGGGGGCGGGCAATGAGCAGTTCTTC.

A word on this clone: Other DNA sequences in the same sample also yield this CDR3. The chain recombines TRBV6-1 with TRBJ1-2; D perhaps matches TRBD1 (5 bases). V lost 2 bases and J lost 1, with 17 bases in between. CDR1 is MNHNS and CDR2 is SASEGT in the germline V gene. This CDR3 is built from 17 residues. The CDR3 coding sequence is TGTGCCAGCAGTGAAAGGGGTCAGGGCCCAATTAACTATGGCTACACCTTC. This translates into CASSERGQGPINYGYTF.